This T cell receptor beta chain was captured by sequencing in a study of T cell repertoires in cytomegalovirus infection (dated by TCRdb to the late 2010s). About the full investigation: Because public TCR beta signatures pointed to carriage of CMV infection together with the matching HLA type, the HLA type of each donor mattered for the analysis. General study outcomes and caveats: In the ex vivo response, HLA-C-restricted CMV-specific TCR beta clonotypes were dominant, and in two of eight donors the single most frequent clonotype came from this HLA-C-restricted group. Cumulative frequency of public TCR beta family members discriminated carriers of CMV infection plus the relevant HLA type in this cohort and an independent approximately 400-donor cohort.

Data came from an Illumina HiSeq 1500. The raw public data were reprocessed by TCRdb itself: fastp quality trimming at Q25, MiXCR clonotype calling, in-frame beta chains only. All rows with the same CDR3 protein become a single entry with the most common DNA and genes. Counted in this sample were some 77,000 distinct CDR3 sequences; about 3.8% of them appeared once. Of the sample, over 4.5% is held by the ten largest clones. From cysteine to phenylalanine, the CDR3 is 14 amino acids long. Only the CDR3 part of the read is kept: 42 bases, read in frame from the first base. Trimming removed 1 base from V and 1 base from J, leaving 10 bases between the germline ends. CDR1 and CDR2 are drawn from the germline V gene (reference sequence): DFQATT, SNEGSKA. At least ten counts were recorded for this clonotype. Its antigen remains undetermined. No clone much larger than this one lies a single base away; base qualities are absent.

The rearrangement combines TRBV20-1 with TRBJ1-1; a tentative D call is TRBD1 (6 bases match). The receptor was derived from a human donor in good health (CMV status not recorded). Some clones in this sample may be carry-over from other donors' samples. Source material: PBMCs. The bases are TGCAGTGCTAGAGGGGGGCTTACGAACACTGAAGCTTTCTTT. Its protein reads: CSARGGLTNTEAFF.